These T cell receptor beta chains were read from a single sample in a study of CD8 T cells in Susac syndrome. MiXCR was run by TCRdb on the immunoSEQ multiplex PCR reads, yielding one entry per CDR3 protein. The sample records some 190,000 distinct CDR3 sequences, around 93% being singletons. The sample taken for sequencing was CD4+ T cells from PBMCs. These receptors came from a human donor with Susac syndrome. The CDR3 runs from the conserved cysteine through the conserved F or W. A D gene is named only where the DNA matches it firmly. The size field is filled for only some rows; it gives once, few, many or a size class.

D	size	V	J	CDR3	DNA
NA	NA	TRBV2	TRBJ2-7	CASGPHYEQYF	TGTGCCAGTGGGCCTCACTACGAGCAGTACTTC
TRBD1	once	TRBV30	TRBJ2-4	CAWSLGQEKNIQYF	TGTGCCTGGAGTCTAGGACAGGAGAAAAACATTCAGTACTTC
NA	NA	TRBV30	TRBJ1-3	CALLQENSGNTIYF	TGTGCCCTCCTACAGGAAAACTCTGGAAACACCATATATTTT
NA	few	TRBV6-5	TRBJ1-2	CASSYSIQGGGYTF	TGTGCCAGCAGTTACTCCATTCAGGGAGGTGGCTACACCTTC
NA	NA	TRBV20-1	TRBJ2-3	CSANGEYTDTQYF	TGCAGTGCTAACGGGGAGTACACAGATACGCAGTATTTT
NA	NA	TRBV25-1	TRBJ1-1	CASSEQRRNTEAFF	TGTGCCAGCAGTGAACAACGCAGGAACACTGAAGCTTTCTTT
TRBD1	NA	TRBV6-5	TRBJ2-4	CASSKITGGGNIQYF	TGTGCCAGCAGCAAAATAACAGGGGGTGGAAACATTCAGTACTTC
TRBD1	NA	TRBV28	TRBJ2-7	CASSTTRQGAIYEQYF	TGTGCCAGCAGTACAACCAGACAGGGGGCCATCTACGAGCAGTACTTC
NA	NA	TRBV7-3	TRBJ2-2	CASSLGVGELFF	TGTGCCAGCAGCTTGGGGGTGGGGGAGCTGTTTTTT
NA	NA	TRBV29-1	TRBJ1-4	CSVGNEKLFF	TGCAGTGTCGGAAATGAAAAACTGTTTTTT
TRBD2	NA	TRBV27	TRBJ2-3	CASSSERGPYTDTQYF	TGTGCCAGCAGTTCGGAGCGGGGGCCCTACACAGATACGCAGTATTTT
NA	NA	TRBV29-1	TRBJ2-2	CSVDAGPMNTGELFF	TGCAGCGTTGACGCGGGACCGATGAACACCGGGGAGCTGTTTTTT
TRBD1	NA	TRBV3-1	TRBJ1-3	CASSQRQGVSGNTIYF	TGTGCCAGCAGCCAAAGACAGGGCGTCTCTGGAAACACCATATATTTT
NA	NA	TRBV5-1	TRBJ2-5	CASSSTGFQETQYF	TGCGCCAGCAGCTCCACAGGGTTCCAAGAGACCCAGTACTTC
TRBD1	NA	TRBV28	TRBJ2-7	CASQDRISYEQYF	TGTGCCAGCCAGGACAGGATTTCCTACGAGCAGTACTTC
TRBD2	NA	TRBV6-1	TRBJ2-4	CAGSWFSGGASRAKNIQYF	TGTGCCGGCAGCTGGTTTAGCGGGGGGGCTAGTCGAGCCAAAAACATTCAGTACTTC
NA	NA	TRBV20-1	TRBJ2-7	CSAHKSSYEQYF	TGCAGTGCACACAAGAGCTCCTACGAGCAGTACTTC
NA	NA	TRBV15	TRBJ1-1	CATSTPQRSTEAFF	TGTGCCACCAGCACCCCGCAGAGGAGCACTGAAGCTTTCTTT
NA	NA	TRBV25-1	TRBJ1-1	CASSATTANTEAFF	TGTGCCAGCAGTGCGACGACAGCGAACACTGAAGCTTTCTTT
NA	NA	TRBV29-1	TRBJ1-1	CSVRKGTLMNTEAFF	TGCAGCGTTCGTAAGGGGACCCTAATGAACACTGAAGCTTTCTTT
TRBD1	NA	TRBV27	TRBJ1-1	CASSLLLGQGKAFF	TGTGCCAGCAGTTTACTACTTGGACAGGGAAAAGCTTTCTTT
NA	few	TRBV6-5	TRBJ2-5	CASSYEDLRETQYF	TGTGCCAGCAGTTACGAAGACTTGCGGGAGACCCAGTACTTC
NA	NA	TRBV6-2/TRBV6-3	TRBJ1-5	CASSPWTAHQPQHF	TGTGCCAGCAGTCCCTGGACAGCTCATCAGCCCCAGCATTTT
NA	NA	TRBV19	TRBJ1-1	CASTRVRNTEAFF	TGTGCCTCCACCCGGGTGAGGAACACTGAAGCTTTCTTT
TRBD2	NA	TRBV19	TRBJ2-7	CASSIKTGGSQTEQYF	TGTGCCAGTAGTATAAAGACGGGGGGATCCCAAACCGAGCAGTACTTC
NA	NA	TRBV20-1	TRBJ2-7	CSAREPLGELYEQYF	TGCAGTGCTAGAGAACCGCTAGGGGAACTCTACGAGCAGTACTTC
NA	once	TRBV12-3/TRBV12-4	TRBJ2-7	CASSLGGQTPRQYF	TGTGCCAGCAGTCTGGGGGGACAGACCCCCCGTCAGTACTTC
NA	NA	TRBV20-1	TRBJ1-6	CSATDRSSYNSPLHF	TGCAGTGCTACCGACAGGAGCTCCTATAATTCACCCCTCCACTTT
NA	NA	TRBV20-1	TRBJ2-3	CSAAGAGTRTDTQYF	TGCAGTGCTGCTGGGGCGGGGACCAGGACAGATACGCAGTATTTT
TRBD1	NA	TRBV9	TRBJ2-2	CASSGTGWNTGELFF	TGTGCCAGCAGCGGGACAGGGTGGAACACCGGGGAGCTGTTTTTT
TRBD2	NA	TRBV29-1	TRBJ2-6	CSVVLAGGSSGANVLTF	TGCAGCGTTGTACTAGCGGGGGGATCCTCTGGGGCCAACGTCCTGACTTTC
TRBD2	NA	TRBV4-3	TRBJ2-1	CASSHRLAGGRYNEQFF	TGCGCCAGCAGCCACCGGTTAGCGGGGGGGCGGTACAATGAGCAGTTCTTC
NA	NA	TRBV2	TRBJ2-7	CASNGPGYEQYF	TGTGCCAGCAATGGACCGGGTTACGAGCAGTACTTC
NA	NA	TRBV10-2	TRBJ2-7	CASSEAQGYYEQYF	TGCGCCAGCAGTGAAGCCCAGGGTTACTACGAGCAGTACTTC
NA	NA	TRBV9	TRBJ1-1	CASSVGRDTEAFF	TGTGCCAGCAGCGTTGGTAGGGACACTGAAGCTTTCTTT
NA	NA	TRBV24-1	TRBJ1-2	CATSDLGGGGYTF	TGTGCCACCAGTGATTTGGGGGGAGGTGGCTACACCTTC
NA	NA	TRBV6-5	TRBJ2-7	CASTRPGLGSYEQYF	TGTGCCAGCACCCGACCGGGACTTGGCTCCTACGAGCAGTACTTC
TRBD1	NA	TRBV11-2	TRBJ1-2	CASSRDSLSGGYTF	TGTGCCAGCAGCCGGGACAGCCTCTCTGGCGGCTACACCTTC
TRBD2	NA	TRBV29-1	TRBJ2-2	CSGALGGLNTGELFF	TGCAGCGGGGCCCTGGGAGGGCTGAACACCGGGGAGCTGTTTTTT
NA	NA	TRBV30	TRBJ1-1	CAWSPGQNTEAFF	TGTGCCTGGAGCCCGGGACAGAACACTGAAGCTTTCTTT
NA	NA	TRBV30	TRBJ1-2	CAWSGTWTPAGGYTF	TGTGCCTGGAGCGGTACTTGGACACCCGCAGGCGGCTACACCTTC